These 11 T cell receptor beta chains came from one sample sequenced in a study of identical twins. TCRdb reprocessed the 5' RACE reads via MiXCR and lists one record per CDR3 protein. The profile shows around 490,000 distinct CDR3 sequences, around 15% of them singletons. The sample also formed part of further work on yellow fever vaccine responses in identical twins.

Material: CD4+ T cells sorted from blood. Source of these receptors: a woman under 30 in good health.

The chain employs TRBV10-3 and TRBJ1-5; 8 bases agree with TRBD1. This CDR3 is built from 15 residues. Trimming cost V 5 bases and J 3 bases; bases outside gene matches: 6. Germline V CDR1 and CDR2: ENHRY, SYGVKD. The DNA for the CDR3 is TGTGCCATCAGTACCGGGACAGGAGACAATCAGCCCCAGCATTTT. Translation gives CAISTGTGDNQPQHF.

The rearrangement joins TRBV7-6 to TRBJ2-7; D is unresolved. The CDR3 is made up of 14 amino acids. V lost 4 bases to trimming and J lost 3 bases, with 13 bases between them. Germline CDR1 and CDR2: SGHVS and FNYEAQ. The CDR3 bases are TGTGCCAGCAGCTCCGCCCCTCAAAACTACGAGCAGTACTTC. Its translation: CASSSAPQNYEQYF.

The gene calls are TRBV29-1 and TRBJ2-2, with no clear D. CDR3 length: 15 residues. V was clipped by 1 base and J by 0 bases, with 9 bases between them. Per the germline V gene, CDR1 is SQVTM and CDR2 is ANQGSEA. CDR3 in DNA: TGCAGCGTTGAAGTTCGTCTAGCGAACACCGGGGAGCTGTTTTTT. This translates into CSVEVRLANTGELFF.

The rearrangement uses TRBV12-3 or TRBV12-4 and TRBJ2-2; D uncertain. The CDR3 has 14 residues. The germline V and J ends were trimmed by 7 bases and 5 bases, with 14 bases remaining between them. CDR3 DNA sequence: TGTGCCAGCACCCGAGAACAGCAAACCGGGGAGCTGTTTTTT. As protein: CASTREQQTGELFF.

The table lists this clonotype with many counts. The chain recombines TRBV7-9 with TRBJ1-2; D may be TRBD1 (5 bases). Germline CDR1 SEHNR, CDR2 FQNEAQ (reference sequence). The CDR3 extends over 14 amino acids. Trimming cost V 0 bases and J 2 bases, with 7 bases left between them. CDR3 in DNA: TGTGCCAGCAGCTTAGCGGGGGGAAACTATGGCTACACCTTC. This encodes CASSLAGGNYGYTF.

The chain employs TRBV6-2 or TRBV6-3 and TRBJ2-7; 10 nucleotides agree with TRBD2. With V trimmed by 6 bases and J by 3 bases, 5 bases remained unmatched. Germline CDR1 MNHEY, CDR2 SVGEGT. The CDR3 sequence is 14 residues long. The CDR3 is CASSDASGGYEQYF. CDR3 in DNA: TGTGCCAGCAGCGACGCTAGCGGGGGCTACGAGCAGTACTTC.

The gene calls are TRBV10-3 and TRBJ2-1; 7 positions match TRBD1. CDR1 ENHRY and CDR2 SYGVKD come from the germline V gene. V gave up 5 bases and J gave up 7 bases; unmatched junction bases: 5. The length of the CDR3 is 13 residues. CDR3 bases: TGTGCCATCAGTCAGGGGGTTTGGAATGAGCAGTTCTTC. Translation: CAISQGVWNEQFF.

In this sample, this clonotype turned up once. The genes are TRBV29-1 and TRBJ2-3, with TRBD1 as a possible D gene (6 bases). CDR1 and CDR2 (germline): SQVTM, ANQGSEA. CDR3 length: 13 amino acids. Trimming left V 3 bases short and J 8 bases short, with 15 bases between. DNA of the CDR3: TGCAGCGTTGAGGGGCAGGGGCCGGGTACGCAGTATTTT. It yields the protein CSVEGQGPGTQYF.

The chain employs TRBV28 and TRBJ1-3; unclear D gene. Trimming cost V 7 bases and J 4 bases, with 20 bases left between them. Germline CDR1 and CDR2: MDHEN and SYDVKM. CDR3 length equals 16 residues. In nucleotides, the CDR3 is TGTGCCAGCAAAGCACCCCACGGTGAAGGGGGAAACACCATATATTTT. This encodes CASKAPHGEGGNTIYF. Complete variable domain (other parts from reference TRBV28 and TRBJ1-3): DVKVTQSSRYLVKRTGEKVFLECVQDMDHENMFWYRQDPGLGLRLIYFSYDVKMKEKGDIPEGYSVSREKKERFSLILESASTNQTSMYLCASKAPHGEGGNTIYFGEGSWLTVV.

V usage is TRBV2 and J usage is TRBJ2-1, with D tentatively TRBD1 (5 bases). The length of the CDR3 is 12 residues. CDR1 is SNHLY and CDR2 is FYNNEI in the germline V gene. V was trimmed by 6 bases and J by 7 bases, leaving 10 bases between them. CDR3: CASRGDSNEQFF. DNA for the CDR3: TGTGCCAGCAGGGGTGACAGTAATGAGCAGTTCTTC.

The chain employs TRBV15 and TRBJ2-1; D is unresolved. Looked up from germline, CDR1 is LNHNV and CDR2 is YYDKDF (reference sequence). The CDR3 has 17 amino acids. V gave up 1 base and J gave up 0 bases, with 13 bases separating them. The CDR3 DNA reads TGTGCCACCAGCAGAGTCATCGGACCGAGCTCCTACAATGAGCAGTTCTTC. Translated, it gives CATSRVIGPSSYNEQFF.